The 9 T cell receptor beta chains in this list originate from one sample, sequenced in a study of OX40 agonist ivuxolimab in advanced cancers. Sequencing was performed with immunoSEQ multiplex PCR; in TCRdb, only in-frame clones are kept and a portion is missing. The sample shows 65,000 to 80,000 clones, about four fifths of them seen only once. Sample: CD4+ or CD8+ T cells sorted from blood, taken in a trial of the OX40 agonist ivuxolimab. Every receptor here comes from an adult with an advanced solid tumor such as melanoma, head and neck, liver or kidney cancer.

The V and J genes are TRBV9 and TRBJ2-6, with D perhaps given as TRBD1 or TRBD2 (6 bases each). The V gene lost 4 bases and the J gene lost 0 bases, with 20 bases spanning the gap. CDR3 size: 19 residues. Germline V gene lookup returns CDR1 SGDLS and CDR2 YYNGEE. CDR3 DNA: TGTGCCAGCAGCCTAGAGGGGGGCAGGGTAAGCTCTGGGGCCAACGTCCTGACTTTC. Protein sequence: CASSLEGGRVSSGANVLTF.

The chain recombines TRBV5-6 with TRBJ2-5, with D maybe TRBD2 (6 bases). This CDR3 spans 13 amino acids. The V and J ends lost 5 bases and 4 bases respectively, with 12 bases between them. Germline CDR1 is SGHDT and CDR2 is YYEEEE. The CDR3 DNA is TGTGCCAGCAGGGGCGCGGGGCGAGAGACCCAGTACTTC. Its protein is CASRGAGRETQYF.

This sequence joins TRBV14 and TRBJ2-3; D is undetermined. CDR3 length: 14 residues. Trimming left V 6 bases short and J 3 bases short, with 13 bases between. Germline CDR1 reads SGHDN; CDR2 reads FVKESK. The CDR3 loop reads CASSPPVGTDTQYF. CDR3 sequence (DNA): TGTGCCAGCAGTCCCCCCGTTGGAACAGATACGCAGTATTTT.

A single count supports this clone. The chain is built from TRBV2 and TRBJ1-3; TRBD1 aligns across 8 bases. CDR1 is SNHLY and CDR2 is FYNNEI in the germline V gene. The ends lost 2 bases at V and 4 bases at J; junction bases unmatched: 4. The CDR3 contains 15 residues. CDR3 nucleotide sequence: TGTGCCAGCAGTGAACAGGGGGCGCAGGGAAACACCATATATTTT. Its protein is CASSEQGAQGNTIYF.

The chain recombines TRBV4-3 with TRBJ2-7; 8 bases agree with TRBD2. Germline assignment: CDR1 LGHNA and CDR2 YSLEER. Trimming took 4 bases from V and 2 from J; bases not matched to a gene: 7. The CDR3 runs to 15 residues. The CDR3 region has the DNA TGCGCCAGCAGCCGGAGCGGGAGTCCGACCTACGAGCAGTACTTC. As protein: CASSRSGSPTYEQYF.

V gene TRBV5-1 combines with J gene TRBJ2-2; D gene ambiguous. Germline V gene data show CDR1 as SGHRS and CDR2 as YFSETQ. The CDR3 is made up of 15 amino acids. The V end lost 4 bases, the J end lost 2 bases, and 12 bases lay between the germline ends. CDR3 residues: CASSQRTANTGELFF. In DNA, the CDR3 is TGCGCCAGCAGCCAAAGGACGGCTAACACCGGGGAGCTGTTTTTT.

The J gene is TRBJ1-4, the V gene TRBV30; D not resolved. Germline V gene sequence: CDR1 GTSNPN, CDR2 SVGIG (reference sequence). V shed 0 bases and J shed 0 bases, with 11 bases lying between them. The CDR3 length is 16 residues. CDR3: CAWSVSWGATNEKLFF. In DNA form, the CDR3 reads TGTGCCTGGAGTGTGTCTTGGGGTGCAACTAATGAAAAACTGTTTTTT.

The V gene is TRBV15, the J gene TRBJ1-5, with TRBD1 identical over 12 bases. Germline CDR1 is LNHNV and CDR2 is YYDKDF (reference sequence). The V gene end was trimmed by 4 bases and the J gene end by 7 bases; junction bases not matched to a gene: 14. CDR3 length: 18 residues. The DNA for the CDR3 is TGTGCCACCAGCACAGAAGTTCCCGGGACAGGGGGCGAGCAGCCCCAGCATTTT. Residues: CATSTEVPGTGGEQPQHF.

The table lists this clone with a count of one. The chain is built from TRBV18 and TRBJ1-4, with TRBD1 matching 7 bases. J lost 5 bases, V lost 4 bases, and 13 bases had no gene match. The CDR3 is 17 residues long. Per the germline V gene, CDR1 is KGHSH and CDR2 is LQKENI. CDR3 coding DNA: TGTGCCAGCTCACGCCCGCGACAGGGCCTTTTGAATGAAAAACTGTTTTTT. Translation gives CASSRPRQGLLNEKLFF. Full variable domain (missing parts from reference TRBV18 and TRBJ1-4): NAGVMQNPRHLVRRRGQEARLRCSPMKGHSHVYWYRQLPEEGLKFMVYLQKENIIDESGMPKERFSAEFPKEGPSILRIQQVVRGDSAAYFCASSRPRQGLLNEKLFFGSGTQLSVL.